Sequencing of this T cell receptor (beta chain) was carried out in a study of blood T cell repertoires in COVID-19. Study overall: Specimens from acute and convalescent COVID-19 originated in the United States, Italy and Spain. T cells, B-cell-depleted T cells, or PBMCs supplied cDNA or gDNA.

The germline V gene has CDR1 SGHTA and CDR2 FQGTGA. The CDR3 sequence is 15 residues long. V was clipped by 1 base and J by 0 bases, with 9 bases between them. Authors' processing steps: Using reference gene primer amplification, nucleated cell counts were estimated. Libraries were prepared by immunoSEQ multiplex PCR; TCRdb keeps only in-frame clonotypes and omits some of them. That table is the source of V, J and clone size, and D and trimming were worked out from the DNA. The sample lists some 120,000 clones, approximately 80% occurring once. This chain links TRBV7-3 with TRBJ1-1; TRBD1 is a possible D gene (5 bases). Source material: peripheral blood. The source is a man in his 70s with active or convalescent COVID-19. The CDR3 DNA is TGTGCCAGCAGCTTAAGGGCAGGGCTGAACACTGAAGCTTTCTTT. Amino acid sequence: CASSLRAGLNTEAFF.